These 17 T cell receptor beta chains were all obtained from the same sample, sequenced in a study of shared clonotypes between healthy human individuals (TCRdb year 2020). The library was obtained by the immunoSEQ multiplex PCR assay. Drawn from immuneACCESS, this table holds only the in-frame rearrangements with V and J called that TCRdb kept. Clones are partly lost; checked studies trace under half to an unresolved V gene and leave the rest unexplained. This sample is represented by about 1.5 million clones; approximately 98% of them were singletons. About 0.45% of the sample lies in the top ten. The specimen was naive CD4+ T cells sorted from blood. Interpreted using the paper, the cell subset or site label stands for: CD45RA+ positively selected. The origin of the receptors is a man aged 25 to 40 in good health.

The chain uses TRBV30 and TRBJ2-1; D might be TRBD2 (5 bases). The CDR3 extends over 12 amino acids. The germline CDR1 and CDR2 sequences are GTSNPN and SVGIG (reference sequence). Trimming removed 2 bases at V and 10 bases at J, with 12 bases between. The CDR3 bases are TGTGCCTGGAGTCGGGGTGGATGGGAGCAGTTCTTC. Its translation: CAWSRGGWEQFF.

CDR3 loop: CASRSRDRNTGELFF. CDR3 sequence (DNA): TGTGCCAGCAGGTCCCGGGACAGGAACACCGGGGAGCTGTTTTTT. V usage is TRBV6-6 and J usage is TRBJ2-2; 7 positions agree with TRBD1. Per the germline V gene, CDR1 is MNHNY and CDR2 is SVGAGI (reference sequence). The V gene end was trimmed by 6 bases and the J gene end by 1 base; junction bases not matched to a gene: 5. This CDR3 spans 15 amino acids.

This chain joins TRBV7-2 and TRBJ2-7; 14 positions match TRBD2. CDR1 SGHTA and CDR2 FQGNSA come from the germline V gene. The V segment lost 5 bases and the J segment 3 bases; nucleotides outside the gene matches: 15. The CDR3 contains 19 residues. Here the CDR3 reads CASSLIGTSGSRAYYEQYF. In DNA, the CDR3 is TGTGCCAGCAGCCTGATTGGGACTAGCGGGAGTCGGGCATACTACGAGCAGTACTTC.

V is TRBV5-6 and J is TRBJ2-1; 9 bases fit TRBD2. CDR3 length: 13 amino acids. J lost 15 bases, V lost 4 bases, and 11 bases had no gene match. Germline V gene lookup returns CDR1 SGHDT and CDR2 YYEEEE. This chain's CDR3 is CASSPSGREGRFF. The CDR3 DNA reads TGTGCCAGCAGCCCTAGTGGGCGGGAGGGCCGGTTCTTC.

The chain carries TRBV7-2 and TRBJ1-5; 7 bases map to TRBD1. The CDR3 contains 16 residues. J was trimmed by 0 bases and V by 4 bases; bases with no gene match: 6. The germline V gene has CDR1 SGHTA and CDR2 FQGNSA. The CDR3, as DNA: TGTGCCAGCAGCTCCTACGGGACAGATAGCAATCAGCCCCAGCATTTT. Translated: CASSSYGTDSNQPQHF.

The CDR3 DNA follows: TGTGCCAGTAGCGCCGGGACCACCTACGAGCAGTACTTC. It translates to CASSAGTTYEQYF. V is TRBV19 and J is TRBJ2-7; D is possibly TRBD1 or TRBD2 (5 bases each). CDR1 LNHDA and CDR2 SQIVND come from the germline V gene (reference sequence). This CDR3 spans 13 amino acids. The V and J ends lost 6 bases and 2 bases respectively, with 11 bases between them.

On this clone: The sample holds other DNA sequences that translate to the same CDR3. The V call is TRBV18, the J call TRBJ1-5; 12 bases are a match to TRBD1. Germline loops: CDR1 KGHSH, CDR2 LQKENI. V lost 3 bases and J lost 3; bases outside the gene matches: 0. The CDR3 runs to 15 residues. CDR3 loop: CASSPGQGANQPQHF. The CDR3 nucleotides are TGTGCCAGCTCACCGGGACAGGGGGCCAATCAGCCCCAGCATTTT.

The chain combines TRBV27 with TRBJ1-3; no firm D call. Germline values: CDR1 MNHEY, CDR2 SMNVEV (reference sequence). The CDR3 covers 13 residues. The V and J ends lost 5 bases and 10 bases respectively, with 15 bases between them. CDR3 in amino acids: CASSGQSGGTIYF. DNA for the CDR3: TGTGCCAGCAGTGGGCAGTCGGGAGGTACCATATATTTT.

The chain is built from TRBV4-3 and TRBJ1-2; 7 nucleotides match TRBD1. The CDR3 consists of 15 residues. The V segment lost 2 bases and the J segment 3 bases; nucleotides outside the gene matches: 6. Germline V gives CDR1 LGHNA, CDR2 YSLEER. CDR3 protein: CASSQLGDRDYGYTF. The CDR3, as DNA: TGCGCCAGCAGCCAATTGGGTGACAGGGACTATGGCTACACCTTC.

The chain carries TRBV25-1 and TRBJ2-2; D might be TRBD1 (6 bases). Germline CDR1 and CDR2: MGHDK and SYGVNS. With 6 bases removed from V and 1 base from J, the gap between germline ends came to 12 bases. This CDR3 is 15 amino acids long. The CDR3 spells CASSRDTRNTGELFF. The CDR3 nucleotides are TGTGCCAGCAGCCGGGACACCCGGAACACCGGGGAGCTGTTTTTT. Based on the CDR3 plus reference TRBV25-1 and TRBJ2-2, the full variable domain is EADIYQTPRYLVIGTGKKITLECSQTMGHDKMYWYQQDPGMELHLIHYSYGVNSTEKGDLSSESTVSRIRTEHFPLTLESARPSHTSQYLCASSRDTRNTGELFFGEGSRLTVL.

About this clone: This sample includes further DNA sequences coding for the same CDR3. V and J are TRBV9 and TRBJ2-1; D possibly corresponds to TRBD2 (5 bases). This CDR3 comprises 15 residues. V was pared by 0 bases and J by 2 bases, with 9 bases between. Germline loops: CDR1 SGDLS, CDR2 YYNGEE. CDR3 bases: TGTGCCAGCAGCGTAGCGGCGGGTGCCTACAATGAGCAGTTCTTC. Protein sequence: CASSVAAGAYNEQFF.

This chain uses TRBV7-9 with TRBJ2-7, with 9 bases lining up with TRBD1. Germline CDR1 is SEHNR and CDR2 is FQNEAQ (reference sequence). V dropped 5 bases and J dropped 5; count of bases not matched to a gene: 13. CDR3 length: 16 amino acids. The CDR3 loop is CASSIITGTGSHEQYF. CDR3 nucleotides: TGTGCCAGCAGCATAATAACCGGGACAGGGTCGCACGAGCAGTACTTC.

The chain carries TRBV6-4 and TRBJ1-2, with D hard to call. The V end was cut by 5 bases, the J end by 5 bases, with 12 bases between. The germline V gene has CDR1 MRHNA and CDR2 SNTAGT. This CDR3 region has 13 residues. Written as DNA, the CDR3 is TGTGCCAGCAGTCTCGGACGGAATTATGGCTACACCTTC. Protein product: CASSLGRNYGYTF.

CDR3 loop: CASQSGTSVYNEQFF. CDR3 sequence (DNA): TGTGCCAGTCAGAGCGGGACTAGCGTCTACAATGAGCAGTTCTTC. V gene TRBV28 combines with J gene TRBJ2-1; TRBD2 matches 10 bases. The CDR3 length is 15 residues. Trimming at V came to 9 bases and at J to 3 bases, leaving 8 bases not matched to a gene. Germline CDR1 reads MDHEN; CDR2 reads SYDVKM.

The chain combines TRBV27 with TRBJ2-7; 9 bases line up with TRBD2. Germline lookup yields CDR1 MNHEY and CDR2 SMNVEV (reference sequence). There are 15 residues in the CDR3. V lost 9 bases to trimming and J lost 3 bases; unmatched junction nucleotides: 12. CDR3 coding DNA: TGTGCCAGTAAAAGCTTTAGCGGGAGAAACTACGAGCAGTACTTC. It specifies CASKSFSGRNYEQYF.

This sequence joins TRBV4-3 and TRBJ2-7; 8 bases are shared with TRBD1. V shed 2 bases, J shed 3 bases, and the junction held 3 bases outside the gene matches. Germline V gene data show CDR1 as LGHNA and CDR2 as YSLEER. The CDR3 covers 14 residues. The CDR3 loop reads CASSQRTGLYEQYF. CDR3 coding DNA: TGCGCCAGCAGCCAACGGACAGGGCTCTACGAGCAGTACTTC.

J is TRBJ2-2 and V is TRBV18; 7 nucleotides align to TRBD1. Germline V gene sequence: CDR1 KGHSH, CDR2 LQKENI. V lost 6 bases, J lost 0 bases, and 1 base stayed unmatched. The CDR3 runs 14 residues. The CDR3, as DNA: TGTGCCAGCTCTACAGGGGCGAACACCGGGGAGCTGTTTTTT. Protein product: CASSTGANTGELFF.